One and the same sample provided the 27 T cell receptor beta chains below, sequenced in a study of PD-1 blockade in classical Hodgkin lymphoma. Using immunoSEQ multiplex PCR, the repertoire was profiled, and TCRdb retains in-frame clones only, with some absent. The table shows 55,000 to 80,000 clones, with under 95% occurring only once. Autologous stem cell transplantation was followed by relapse in every patient, and brentuximab vedotin exposure varied. The sample consisted of peripheral blood mononuclear cells (PBMCs), taken at baseline. These receptors were collected from a human donor with classical Hodgkin lymphoma.

This chain links TRBV27 with TRBJ1-4; possible D gene TRBD1, 5 bases. Trimming took off 4 bases at V and 2 bases at J, with 8 bases between the two ends. CDR1 and CDR2 (germline): MNHEY, SMNVEV (reference sequence). This CDR3 contains 14 residues. CDR3 in DNA: TGTGCCAGCAGTTGGGGGGGGACTAATGAAAAACTGTTTTTT. Residues: CASSWGGTNEKLFF.

The table lists this clone with a few counts. The V gene is TRBV5-6, the J gene TRBJ1-2; TRBD1 agrees at 12 bases. After removal of 0 bases from V and 5 bases from J, the junction contained 8 bases not matched to a gene. The CDR3 is made up of 17 amino acids. Germline V CDR1 and CDR2: SGHDT, YYEEEE. For the CDR3, the DNA is TGTGCCAGCAGCTTGGTGTGGGACAGGGGGCGGGAGTATGGCTACACCTTC. This codes for CASSLVWDRGREYGYTF.

V usage is TRBV29-1 and J usage is TRBJ2-2, with unresolved D. The CDR3 runs 16 residues. V lost 3 bases to trimming and J lost 0 bases, with 14 bases between them. Germline V gene data show CDR1 as SQVTM and CDR2 as ANQGSEA. The CDR3 DNA is TGCAGCGTTGAGGGAACAGTAGAATCGAACACCGGGGAGCTGTTTTTT. This translates into CSVEGTVESNTGELFF.

This sequence joins TRBV7-9 and TRBJ1-4; D gene ambiguous. The CDR3 runs 15 residues. Deletions cut 3 bases from V and 12 bases from J, with 20 bases between. Germline-derived CDR1 and CDR2 are SEHNR and FQNEAQ (reference sequence). CDR3 nucleotide sequence: TGTGCCAGCAGCTTGGGGAGTCGGATCGAGGTAGAACTGTTTTTT. Protein product: CASSLGSRIEVELFF.

The chain employs TRBV5-6 and TRBJ2-7; D ambiguous. Trimming took off 4 bases at V and 2 bases at J, with 22 bases between the two ends. Germline CDR1 and CDR2: SGHDT and YYEEEE. The length of the CDR3 is 17 residues. DNA of the CDR3: TGTGCCAGCAGCCCACAAGGCGGTGCCCTCTGGGCCTACGAGCAGTACTTC. This encodes CASSPQGGALWAYEQYF. Filled out from reference TRBV5-6 and TRBJ2-7, the complete variable domain reads DAGVTQSPTHLIKTRGQQVTLRCSPKSGHDTVSWYQQALGQGPQFIFQYYEEEERQRGNFPDRFSGHQFPNYSSELNVNALLLGDSALYLCASSPQGGALWAYEQYFGPGTRLTVT.

This chain uses TRBV28 with TRBJ1-2; D is unclear. The CDR3 runs to 14 residues. V was pared by 5 bases and J by 6 bases, with 16 bases between. Germline CDR1 MDHEN, CDR2 SYDVKM. The CDR3 loop is CASSPIQYRDGYTF. The CDR3 DNA is TGTGCCAGCAGTCCAATCCAGTACAGAGATGGCTACACCTTC.

This chain joins TRBV27 and TRBJ2-5; D remains unclear. The germline CDR1 and CDR2 sequences are MNHEY and SMNVEV (reference sequence). V shed 3 bases and J shed 5 bases, with 10 bases lying between them. The CDR3 runs to 13 residues. CDR3 amino acids: CASSFGDRETQYF. DNA of the CDR3: TGTGCCAGCAGTTTTGGGGATAGGGAGACCCAGTACTTC.

The J gene is TRBJ1-2, the V gene TRBV18, with D possibly TRBD1 on 6 matching bases. Germline values: CDR1 KGHSH, CDR2 LQKENI. This CDR3 has 14 amino acids. Trimming took off 4 bases at V and 1 base at J, with 10 bases between the two ends. The CDR3 here is CASSRGQSNYGYTF. The CDR3, as DNA: TGTGCCAGCTCACGCGGACAGAGTAACTATGGCTACACCTTC.

This chain's CDR3 is CASSPTTSTSYEQYF. CDR3 sequence (DNA): TGTGCCAGCTCACCAACAACATCAACCTCCTACGAGCAGTACTTC. The chain couples TRBV18 to TRBJ2-7; D not resolved. Germline CDR1 and CDR2: KGHSH and LQKENI. The V end lost 2 bases, the J end lost 0 bases, and 11 bases lay between the germline ends. The CDR3 length is 15 residues.

The chain employs TRBV4-1 and TRBJ2-1, with TRBD2 identical over 9 bases. V was pared by 4 bases and J by 6 bases, with 7 bases of the junction left unmatched. The CDR3 sequence is 15 residues long. Germline V gives CDR1 MGHRA, CDR2 YSYEKL. The CDR3 DNA is TGCGCCAGCAGCCTCGGGACTAGCATGGCCAATGAGCAGTTCTTC. Residues: CASSLGTSMANEQFF.

The chain carries TRBV7-3 and TRBJ2-3; D is unresolved. CDR1 and CDR2 from the germline V gene are SGHTA and FQGTGA. The CDR3 consists of 14 residues. The germline V and J ends were trimmed by 1 base and 1 base, with 6 bases remaining between them. The CDR3 DNA reads TGTGCCAGCAGCTTAATGAGCGGCACAGATACGCAGTATTTT. It yields the protein CASSLMSGTDTQYF.

The V call is TRBV2, the J call TRBJ2-5; 9 bases align to TRBD1. V dropped 4 bases and J dropped 4; count of bases not matched to a gene: 4. The germline V gene encodes CDR1 SNHLY and CDR2 FYNNEI. There are 14 residues in the CDR3. The chain's CDR3 is CASSGQGGLETQYF. The CDR3 DNA reads TGTGCCAGCAGTGGACAGGGGGGCCTAGAGACCCAGTACTTC.

The chain carries TRBV7-2 and TRBJ2-3; 7 nucleotides agree with TRBD1. Per germline, CDR1 SGHTA and CDR2 FQGNSA. This CDR3 region has 15 residues. Trimming cost V 5 bases and J 3 bases; bases outside gene matches: 8. CDR3 sequence reads: CASSLSQGSTDTQYF. CDR3 in DNA: TGTGCCAGCAGCCTCTCACAGGGGTCGACAGATACGCAGTATTTT. Full variable domain (remainder filled in from reference TRBV7-2 and TRBJ2-3): GAGVSQSPSNKVTEKGKDVELRCDPISGHTALYWYRQSLGQGLEFLIYFQGNSAPDKSGLPSDRFSAERTGGSVSTLTIQRTQQEDSAVYLCASSLSQGSTDTQYFGPGTRLTVL.

J is TRBJ2-7 and V is TRBV6-5; 8 positions match TRBD1. V lost 6 bases to trimming and J lost 4 bases; unmatched junction nucleotides: 11. From germline, CDR1 is MNHEY and CDR2 SVGAGI. The CDR3 is 15 amino acids. CDR3 in amino acids: CASSYSGTGQYEQYF. DNA of the CDR3: TGTGCCAGCAGCTATTCCGGGACAGGTCAATACGAGCAGTACTTC.

This clone turned up a few times. The V gene is TRBV5-6, the J gene TRBJ2-3, with 9 bases matching TRBD1. The germline V gene has CDR1 SGHDT and CDR2 YYEEEE. Trimming removed 4 bases from V and 4 bases from J; junction bases left unmatched: 10. CDR3 length equals 16 residues. Written as DNA, the CDR3 is TGTGCCAGCAGCCCAATAGGACAGGGGTTTTCAGATACGCAGTATTTT. Translating gives CASSPIGQGFSDTQYF.

The gene calls are TRBV10-3 and TRBJ2-2; D may match TRBD1 or TRBD2 (5 bases each). Germline CDR1 and CDR2: ENHRY and SYGVKD. With 4 bases removed from V and 3 bases from J, the gap between germline ends came to 18 bases. There are 17 residues in the CDR3. This chain's CDR3 is CAISGMGLGDHTGELFF. CDR3 nucleotides: TGTGCCATCAGTGGAATGGGGCTAGGGGACCACACCGGGGAGCTGTTTTTT.

The rearrangement joins TRBV9 to TRBJ2-2; D is ambiguous. V shed 2 bases and J shed 7 bases, with 6 bases lying between them. The CDR3 runs 12 residues. CDR1 and CDR2 (germline): SGDLS, YYNGEE. CDR3 protein: CASSVVVGELFF. The CDR3 DNA reads as TGTGCCAGCAGCGTTGTGGTCGGGGAGCTGTTTTTT.

The chain has TRBV18 and TRBJ2-1, with TRBD2 matching over 8 bases. Germline CDR1 reads KGHSH; CDR2 reads LQKENI. The CDR3 is 16 residues long. With 5 bases clipped from V and 2 bases from J, the junction kept 8 bases outside the gene matches. The DNA for the CDR3 is TGTGCCAGCTCAGGACCTACGGGGGGGGCCTACAATGAGCAGTTCTTC. Amino acids: CASSGPTGGAYNEQFF. Complete variable domain (other parts from reference TRBV18 and TRBJ2-1): NAGVMQNPRHLVRRRGQEARLRCSPMKGHSHVYWYRQLPEEGLKFMVYLQKENIIDESGMPKERFSAEFPKEGPSILRIQQVVRGDSAAYFCASSGPTGGAYNEQFFGPGTRLTVL.

The chain couples TRBV18 to TRBJ1-4; no clear D gene. The V and J ends lost 5 bases and 0 bases respectively, with 7 bases between them. The CDR3 runs to 14 residues. CDR1 and CDR2 (germline): KGHSH, LQKENI. CDR3 in amino acids: CASSFGATNEKLFF. CDR3 DNA: TGTGCCAGCTCATTTGGGGCAACTAATGAAAAACTGTTTTTT. The full variable domain, rest sourced from reference TRBV18 and TRBJ1-4, is NAGVMQNPRHLVRRRGQEARLRCSPMKGHSHVYWYRQLPEEGLKFMVYLQKENIIDESGMPKERFSAEFPKEGPSILRIQQVVRGDSAAYFCASSFGATNEKLFFGSGTQLSVL.

V is TRBV25-1 and J is TRBJ2-2; TRBD1 matches 8 bases. Trimming cost V 0 bases and J 3 bases; bases outside gene matches: 6. The germline CDR1 and CDR2 sequences are MGHDK and SYGVNS. CDR3 length: 17 residues. DNA of the CDR3: TGTGCCAGCAGTGAATATTCAGGGGGCAGAGACACCGGGGAGCTGTTTTTT. It encodes CASSEYSGGRDTGELFF.

V gene TRBV19 combines with J gene TRBJ2-7, with a weak D call TRBD2 (6 bases). The germline V gene has CDR1 LNHDA and CDR2 SQIVND (reference sequence). Deletions cut 4 bases from V and 7 bases from J, with 20 bases between. The CDR3 extends over 15 amino acids. CDR3 protein: CASSKEGTLLREQYF. CDR3 coding DNA: TGTGCCAGTAGTAAGGAGGGGACCCTCCTACGGGAGCAGTACTTC.

The J gene is TRBJ1-3, the V gene TRBV6-6, with D uncertain. Looked up from germline, CDR1 is MNHNY and CDR2 is SVGAGI (reference sequence). Trimming took 5 bases from V and 7 from J, leaving 15 bases between them. CDR3 length: 14 residues. DNA for the CDR3: TGTGCCAGCAGTAACTATAGCGTGGGCAACACCATATATTTT. It codes for CASSNYSVGNTIYF.

This clone occurred once. The chain links TRBV5-6 to TRBJ1-1; D remains unclear. Trimming left V 3 bases short and J 2 bases short, with 5 bases between. The CDR3 is 12 amino acids. Germline V CDR1 and CDR2: SGHDT, YYEEEE. The DNA of the CDR3 is TGTGCCAGCAGCTGGAGCAACACTGAAGCTTTCTTT. The encoded protein is CASSWSNTEAFF.

V is TRBV7-9 and J is TRBJ1-2; D may be TRBD1 (5 bases). V was cut by 5 bases and J by 6 bases, with 16 bases left in between. The CDR3 is made up of 14 amino acids. The germline gives CDR1 SEHNR, CDR2 FQNEAQ (reference sequence). In DNA form, the CDR3 reads TGTGCCAGCAGCCAACTCCTACGGGGGAATGGCTACACCTTC. Protein product: CASSQLLRGNGYTF.

The chain couples TRBV7-7 to TRBJ1-2, with 10 bases fitting TRBD1. CDR1 is SSHAT and CDR2 is FNYEAQ in the germline V gene (reference sequence). This CDR3 is built from 15 residues. The V segment lost 4 bases and the J segment 6 bases; nucleotides outside the gene matches: 8. CDR3 loop: CASSYKKGQGHGYTF. The CDR3 coding sequence is TGTGCCAGCAGCTACAAGAAGGGACAGGGGCATGGCTACACCTTC. Together with reference TRBV7-7 and TRBJ1-2, the CDR3 gives the full variable domain: GAGVSQSPRYKVTKRGQDVTLRCDPISSHATLYWYQQALGQGPEFLTYFNYEAQPDKSGLPSDRFSAERPEGSISTLTIQRTEQRDSAMYRCASSYKKGQGHGYTFGSGTRLTVV.

The chain recombines TRBV9 with TRBJ2-7; 9 bases are shared with TRBD2. Germline assignment: CDR1 SGDLS and CDR2 YYNGEE. The CDR3 is 15 residues long. The V gene end was trimmed by 3 bases and the J gene end by 2 bases; junction bases not matched to a gene: 6. CDR3 sequence: CASSGRRGGPYEQYF. CDR3 in DNA: TGTGCCAGCAGCGGACGGCGGGGGGGTCCCTACGAGCAGTACTTC. The whole variable domain, remainder taken from reference TRBV9 and TRBJ2-7, is DSGVTQTPKHLITATGQRVTLRCSPRSGDLSVYWYQQSLDQGLQFLIQYYNGEERAKGNILERFSAQQFPDLHSELNLSSLELGDSALYFCASSGRRGGPYEQYFGPGTRLTVT.

The V gene is TRBV11-1, the J gene TRBJ2-4; no definite D call. CDR3 size: 16 residues. Looked up from germline, CDR1 is SGHAT and CDR2 is FQDESV (reference sequence). The V end lost 1 base, the J end lost 0 bases, and 10 bases lay between the germline ends. The CDR3, as DNA: TGTGCCAGCAGCTTAGGGAGTCAGTTAGCCAAAAACATTCAGTACTTC. Its protein product is CASSLGSQLAKNIQYF.